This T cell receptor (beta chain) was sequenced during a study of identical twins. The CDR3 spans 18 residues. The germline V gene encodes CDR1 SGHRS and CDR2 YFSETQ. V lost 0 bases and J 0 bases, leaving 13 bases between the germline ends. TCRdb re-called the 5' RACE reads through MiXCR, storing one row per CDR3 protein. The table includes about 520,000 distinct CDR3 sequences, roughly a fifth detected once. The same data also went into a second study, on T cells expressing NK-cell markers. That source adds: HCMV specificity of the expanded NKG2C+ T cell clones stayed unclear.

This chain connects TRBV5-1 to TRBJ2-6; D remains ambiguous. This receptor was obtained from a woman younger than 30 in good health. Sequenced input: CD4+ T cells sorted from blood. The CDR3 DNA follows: TGCGCCAGCAGCTTGGTGGGTCAGCAGAGCTCTGGGGCCAACGTCCTGACTTTC. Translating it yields CASSLVGQQSSGANVLTF.